This TCR beta chain was captured by sequencing in a study of T cells after yellow fever vaccination. Study summary: Markers CD3, CD45RA, CCR7 and CD95 served to sort the EM, EMRA, CM and Tscm memory subsets.

Making TCR cDNA involved 5'RACE template switching, which added UMIs and a universal primer site. TCRdb recomputed calls from the 5' RACE reads with MiXCR, one row per CDR3 protein. This sample has about 53,000 distinct CDR3 sequences, with approximately 5.7% found just once. This CDR3 is built from 15 residues. V dropped 6 bases and J dropped 0 bases, with 13 bases sitting between them. Study conclusions and caveats: The authors detected almost none of the vaccine-responding clonotypes in sorted memory subsets on day 0. A small proportion of clonotypes was detected in both the CD4 and CD8 compartments.

This TCR came from a young man who received the YFV17D yellow fever vaccine. The chain has TRBV12-3 or TRBV12-4 and TRBJ2-3, with D tentatively TRBD1 (6 bases). The sequences come from PBMCs, either bulk or a sorted T-cell subset (CD4+, CD8+, memory, or dextramer-sorted; not recorded which), collected on the day of the yellow fever booster vaccination. The CDR3 loop reads CASSPAQGSTDTQYF. The CDR3, as DNA: TGTGCCAGCAGCCCCGCACAGGGCAGCACAGATACGCAGTATTTT.